This T cell receptor (beta chain) was captured in a study of shared clonotypes between healthy human individuals. The overall study: CD8 memory received one plate per donor, CD8 naive two, CD4 memory three and CD4 naive three.

Study-wide results and limits: An anticipated effect of sequencing depth on clonotype sharing among donors was recognized.

As to this clone: Its antigen is still unknown.

In the original analysis: From ImmunoSEQ came sequences covering only the junction and carrying no quality scores, so filtering differed. Sequencing was performed with immunoSEQ multiplex PCR; in TCRdb, only in-frame clones are kept and a portion is missing. The DNA was the basis for D and trimming; V, J and clone size are from that table. The repertoire has about 2 million clones, 90% to 95% of them found once; the top ten carry 0.13%. Trimming removed 1 base at V and 4 bases at J, with 14 bases between. The CDR3 is 16 residues long. Germline V CDR1 and CDR2: SGHRS, YFSETQ. This chain joins TRBV5-1 and TRBJ1-4; D is perhaps TRBD1 (6 bases). This TCR derives from a man younger than 35 in good health. Sequenced sample: naive CD4+ T cells sorted from blood. Subset meaning: CD45RA+ positively selected. CDR3 region: CASSLSIQGINEKLFF. CDR3 sequence (DNA): TGCGCCAGCAGCTTGTCCATCCAGGGGATTAATGAAAAACTGTTTTTT.